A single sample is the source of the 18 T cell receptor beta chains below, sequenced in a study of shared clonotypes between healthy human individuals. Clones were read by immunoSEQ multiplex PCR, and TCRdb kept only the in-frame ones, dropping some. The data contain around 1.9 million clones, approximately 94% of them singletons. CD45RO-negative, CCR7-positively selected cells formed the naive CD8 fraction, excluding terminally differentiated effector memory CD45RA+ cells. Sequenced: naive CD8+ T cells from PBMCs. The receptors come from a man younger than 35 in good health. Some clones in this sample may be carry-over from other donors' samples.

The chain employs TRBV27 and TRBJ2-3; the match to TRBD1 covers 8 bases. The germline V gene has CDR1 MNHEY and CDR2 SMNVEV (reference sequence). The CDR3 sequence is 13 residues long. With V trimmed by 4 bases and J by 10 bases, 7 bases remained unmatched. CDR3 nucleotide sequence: TGTGCCAGCAGTTACGGACAGGGTCTGGCGCAGTATTTT. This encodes CASSYGQGLAQYF.

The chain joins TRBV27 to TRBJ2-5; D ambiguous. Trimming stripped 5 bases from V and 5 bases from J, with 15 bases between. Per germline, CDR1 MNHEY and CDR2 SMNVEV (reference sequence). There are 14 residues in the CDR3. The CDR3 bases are TGTGCCAGCAGTCCCCTCAGGTCCGGGGAGACCCAGTACTTC. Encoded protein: CASSPLRSGETQYF.

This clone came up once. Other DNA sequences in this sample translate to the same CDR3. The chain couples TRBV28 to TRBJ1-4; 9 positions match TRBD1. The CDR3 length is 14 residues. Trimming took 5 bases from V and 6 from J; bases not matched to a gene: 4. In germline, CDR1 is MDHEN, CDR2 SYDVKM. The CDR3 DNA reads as TGTGCCAGCAGTAAAGACAGGGGGGATGAAAAACTGTTTTTT. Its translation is CASSKDRGDEKLFF.

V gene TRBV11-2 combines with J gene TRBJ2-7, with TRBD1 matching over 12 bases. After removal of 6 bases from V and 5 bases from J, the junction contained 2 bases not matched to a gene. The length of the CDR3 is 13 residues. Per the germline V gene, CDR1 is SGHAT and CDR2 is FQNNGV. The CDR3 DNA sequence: TGTGCCAGCAGGGGGACAGGGGGCCACGAGCAGTACTTC. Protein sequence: CASRGTGGHEQYF.

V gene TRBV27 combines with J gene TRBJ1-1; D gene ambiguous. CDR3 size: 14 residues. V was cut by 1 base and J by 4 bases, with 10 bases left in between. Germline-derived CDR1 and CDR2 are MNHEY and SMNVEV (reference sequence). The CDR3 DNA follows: TGTGCCAGCAGTTTATACCGGGGAAGCACTGAAGCTTTCTTT. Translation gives CASSLYRGSTEAFF.

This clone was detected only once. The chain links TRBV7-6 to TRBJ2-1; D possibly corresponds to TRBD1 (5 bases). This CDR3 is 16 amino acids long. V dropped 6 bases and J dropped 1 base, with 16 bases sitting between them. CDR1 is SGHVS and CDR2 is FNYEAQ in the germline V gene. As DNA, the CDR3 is TGTGCCAGCAGTGCTGACAGTTCCCTTTCCTACAATGAGCAGTTCTTC. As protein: CASSADSSLSYNEQFF.

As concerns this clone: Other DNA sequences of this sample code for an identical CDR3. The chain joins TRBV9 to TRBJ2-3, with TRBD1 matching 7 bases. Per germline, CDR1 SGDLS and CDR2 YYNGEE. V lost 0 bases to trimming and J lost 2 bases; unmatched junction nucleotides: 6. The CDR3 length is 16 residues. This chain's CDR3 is CASSVDPGGSTDTQYF. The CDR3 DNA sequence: TGTGCCAGCAGCGTAGATCCAGGGGGTTCCACAGATACGCAGTATTTT.

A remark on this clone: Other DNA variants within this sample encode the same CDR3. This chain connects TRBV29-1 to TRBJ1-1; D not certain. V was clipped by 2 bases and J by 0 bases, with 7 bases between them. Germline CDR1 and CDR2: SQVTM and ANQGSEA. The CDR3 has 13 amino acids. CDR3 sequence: CSVERGMNTEAFF. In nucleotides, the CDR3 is TGCAGCGTTGAAAGAGGAATGAACACTGAAGCTTTCTTT.

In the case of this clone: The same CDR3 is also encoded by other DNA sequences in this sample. The CDR3 is CASSWTGGNQPQHF. In DNA form, the CDR3 reads TGTGCCAGCAGCTGGACAGGGGGTAACCAGCCCCAGCATTTT. J is TRBJ1-5 and V is TRBV27; 10 bases agree with TRBD1. This CDR3 comprises 14 residues. The ends lost 6 bases at V and 7 bases at J; junction bases unmatched: 6. Germline lookup yields CDR1 MNHEY and CDR2 SMNVEV (reference sequence).

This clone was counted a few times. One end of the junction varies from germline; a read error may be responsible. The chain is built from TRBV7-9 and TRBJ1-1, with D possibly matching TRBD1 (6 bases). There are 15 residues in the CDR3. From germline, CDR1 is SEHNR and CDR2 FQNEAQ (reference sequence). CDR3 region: CASSPTRVRGSNWGF. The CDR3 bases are TGTGCCAGCAGCCCGACTCGGGTCAGGGGCAGCAATTGGGGCTTT.

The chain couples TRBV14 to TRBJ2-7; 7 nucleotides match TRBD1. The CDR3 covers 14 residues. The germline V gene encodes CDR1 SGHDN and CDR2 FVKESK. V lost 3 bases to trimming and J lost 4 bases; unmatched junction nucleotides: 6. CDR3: CASSHRGSGYEQYF. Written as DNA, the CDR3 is TGTGCCAGCAGCCACAGGGGGTCCGGGTACGAGCAGTACTTC.

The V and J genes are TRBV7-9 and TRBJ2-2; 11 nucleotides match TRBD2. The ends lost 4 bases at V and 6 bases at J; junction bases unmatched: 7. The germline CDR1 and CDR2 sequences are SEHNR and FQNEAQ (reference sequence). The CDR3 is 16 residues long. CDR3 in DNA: TGTGCCAGCAGCTCGAAACTAGCGGGAGTGTCCGGGGAGCTGTTTTTT. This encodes CASSSKLAGVSGELFF.

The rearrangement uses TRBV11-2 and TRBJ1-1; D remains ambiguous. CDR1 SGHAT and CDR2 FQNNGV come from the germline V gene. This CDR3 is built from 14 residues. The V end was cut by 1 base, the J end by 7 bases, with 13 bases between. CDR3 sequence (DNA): TGTGCCAGCAGCTTAGCCAGCTTGAGGGTTGAAGCTTTCTTT. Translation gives CASSLASLRVEAFF.

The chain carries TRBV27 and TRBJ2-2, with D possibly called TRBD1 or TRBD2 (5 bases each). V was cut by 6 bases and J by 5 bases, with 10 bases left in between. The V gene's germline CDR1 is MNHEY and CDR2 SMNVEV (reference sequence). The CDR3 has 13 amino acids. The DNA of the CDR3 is TGTGCCAGCAGATCAGGGAGAACCGGGGAGCTGTTTTTT. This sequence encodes CASRSGRTGELFF.

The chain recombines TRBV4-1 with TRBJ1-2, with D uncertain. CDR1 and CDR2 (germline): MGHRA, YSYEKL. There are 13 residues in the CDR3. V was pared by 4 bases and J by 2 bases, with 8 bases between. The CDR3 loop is CASSPMDNYGYTF. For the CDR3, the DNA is TGCGCCAGCAGCCCCATGGACAACTATGGCTACACCTTC.

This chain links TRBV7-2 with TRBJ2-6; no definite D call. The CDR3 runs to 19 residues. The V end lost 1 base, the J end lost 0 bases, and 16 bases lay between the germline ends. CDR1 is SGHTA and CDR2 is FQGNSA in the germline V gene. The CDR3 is CASSLVVGVTDSGANVLTF. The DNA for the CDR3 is TGTGCCAGCAGCTTAGTTGTTGGGGTAACCGACTCTGGGGCCAACGTCCTGACTTTC. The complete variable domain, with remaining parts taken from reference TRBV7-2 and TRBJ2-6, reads GAGVSQSPSNKVTEKGKDVELRCDPISGHTALYWYRQSLGQGLEFLIYFQGNSAPDKSGLPSDRFSAERTGGSVSTLTIQRTQQEDSAVYLCASSLVVGVTDSGANVLTFGAGSRLTVL.

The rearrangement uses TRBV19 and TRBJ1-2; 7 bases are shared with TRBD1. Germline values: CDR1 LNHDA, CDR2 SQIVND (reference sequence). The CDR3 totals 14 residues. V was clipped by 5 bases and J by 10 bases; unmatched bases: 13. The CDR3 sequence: CASSLVGGAGPYTF. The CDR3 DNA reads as TGTGCCAGTAGTCTAGTAGGGGGCGCAGGACCCTACACCTTC.

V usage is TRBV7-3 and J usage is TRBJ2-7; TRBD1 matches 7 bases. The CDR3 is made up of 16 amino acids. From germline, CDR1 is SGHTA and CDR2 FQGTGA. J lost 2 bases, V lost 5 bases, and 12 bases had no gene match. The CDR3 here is CASSNPGGQAPYEQYF. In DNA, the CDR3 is TGTGCCAGCAGCAACCCAGGGGGTCAGGCTCCCTACGAGCAGTACTTC.